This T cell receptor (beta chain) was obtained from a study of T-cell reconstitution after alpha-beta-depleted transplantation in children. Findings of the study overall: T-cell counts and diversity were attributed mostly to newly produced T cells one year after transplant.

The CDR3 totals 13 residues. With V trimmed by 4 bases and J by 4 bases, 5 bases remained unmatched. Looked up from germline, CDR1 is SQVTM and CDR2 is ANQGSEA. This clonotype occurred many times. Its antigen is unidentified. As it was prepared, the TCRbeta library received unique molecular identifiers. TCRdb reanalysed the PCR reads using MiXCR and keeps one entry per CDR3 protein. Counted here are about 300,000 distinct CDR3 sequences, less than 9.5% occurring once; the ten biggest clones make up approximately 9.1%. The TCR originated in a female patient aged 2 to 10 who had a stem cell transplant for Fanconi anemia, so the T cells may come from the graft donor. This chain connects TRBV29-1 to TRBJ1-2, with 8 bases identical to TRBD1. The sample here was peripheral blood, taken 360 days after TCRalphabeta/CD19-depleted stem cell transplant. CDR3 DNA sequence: TGCAGCGTTGCGGCAGGGGGCACCTATGGCTACACCTTC. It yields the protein CSVAAGGTYGYTF. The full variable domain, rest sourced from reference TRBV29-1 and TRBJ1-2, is SAVISQKPSRDICQRGTSLTIQCQVDSQVTMMFWYRQQPGQSLTLIATANQGSEATYESGFVIDKFPISRPNLTFSTLTVSNMSPEDSSIYLCSVAAGGTYGYTFGSGTRLTVV.